This TCR beta chain was sequenced for a study of blood T cell repertoires in COVID-19 (dated by TCRdb to 2020 to 2022). About the investigation overall: The collaborator samples originated in the United States, Italy and Spain and spanned the acute and convalescent phases of COVID-19. Samples were obtained from the ongoing ImmuneRACE study (first 160 participants) and from some 1,300 subjects provided by 6 global collaborators. The prospective study material was composed of cDNA or gDNA derived from T cells, B-cell-depleted T cells, or PBMCs. A freely available public database, intended as a resource for researchers studying the immune response to SARS-CoV-2, is where the repertoires were released. The dataset comprised deeply sampled blood TCRbeta repertoires from subjects exposed to, actively infected with, or recovered from COVID-19. Where available, HLA class I and class II types were obtained from metadata supplied by the sample provider rather than from assay-based typing. Nearly every sample came with metadata listing a de-identified subject ID, COVID-19 status, age in years and sex. What the work shows at the level of the full study, not this receptor alone: Clinical and demographic metadata were provided uncurated, with the amount varying by source and participant.

Whole blood was collected in K2EDTA tubes by collaborating institutions according to the institutions' own protocols. Collaborator samples were shipped for TCRbeta analysis as frozen whole blood, isolated PBMCs, or DNA extracted from either sample type. Unmatched junction bases come to 14, with V trimmed by 4 bases and J by 5 bases. Based on the germline V gene (reference sequence), the CDR1 and CDR2 sequences are SGHNT and YYREEE. The CDR3 goes from the cysteine to the phenylalanine over 16 residues. Just the 48-base CDR3 DNA is kept, in frame starting at base 1. A remark on this clone: This clone's antigen is unknown. It has no much larger one-base neighbor in the sample; base qualities were not kept.

TCRbeta CDR3 regions were amplified from genomic DNA by means of the immunoSEQ Assay, a bias-controlled multiplex PCR. The authors' analysis ran thus. Within the assay, amplification of reference gene primers was used to estimate how many nucleated cells each sample contained. To quantify the absolute abundance of each unique TCRbeta CDR3 rearrangement, sequence reads were collapsed and filtered. For each sample, productive Simpson clonality was calculated as the square root of Simpson's diversity index across productive rearrangements. In TCRdb, the immuneACCESS table is reduced to in-frame sequences with V and J assigned. These tables do not hold every clone; where another copy was compared, an unresolved V gene accounts for under half, and the others remain unexplained. V and J calls plus clone size are reproduced from that table; the DNA served to infer D and trimming. This sample holds around 100,000 clones; about 80% were observed only once. Together, the top ten hold roughly 12% of the sample.

This sequence uses TRBV5-4 and TRBJ2-5, with TRBD1 matching 7 junction bases. Sequenced material: peripheral blood. The TCR was taken from a woman in her sixties or seventies with acute or convalescent COVID-19. The CDR3 loop reads CASSTAPTGVSETQYF. The DNA is TGTGCCAGCAGCACGGCCCCTACAGGGGTAAGCGAGACCCAGTACTTC.